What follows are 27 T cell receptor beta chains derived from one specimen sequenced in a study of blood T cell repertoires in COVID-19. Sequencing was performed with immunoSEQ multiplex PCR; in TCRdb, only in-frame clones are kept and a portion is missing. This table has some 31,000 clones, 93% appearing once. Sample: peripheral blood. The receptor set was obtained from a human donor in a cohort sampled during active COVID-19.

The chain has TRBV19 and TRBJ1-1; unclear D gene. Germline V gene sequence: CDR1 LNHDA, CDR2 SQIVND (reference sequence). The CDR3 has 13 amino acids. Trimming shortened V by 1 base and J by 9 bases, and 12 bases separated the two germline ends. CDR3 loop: CASSIGTVPKAFF. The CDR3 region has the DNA TGTGCCAGTAGTATAGGAACAGTACCAAAAGCTTTCTTT.

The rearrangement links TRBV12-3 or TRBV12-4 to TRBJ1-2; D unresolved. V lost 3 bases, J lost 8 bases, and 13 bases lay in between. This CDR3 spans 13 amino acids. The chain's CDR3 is CASSFGSGAGYTF. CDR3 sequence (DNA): TGTGCCAGCAGTTTTGGGAGCGGAGCGGGCTACACCTTC.

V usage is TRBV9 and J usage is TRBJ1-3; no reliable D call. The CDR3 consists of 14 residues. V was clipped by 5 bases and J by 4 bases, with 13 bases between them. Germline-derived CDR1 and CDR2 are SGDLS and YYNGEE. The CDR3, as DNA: TGTGCCAGCAGTGCGGGGTTTTGGGGAAACACCATATATTTT. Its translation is CASSAGFWGNTIYF.

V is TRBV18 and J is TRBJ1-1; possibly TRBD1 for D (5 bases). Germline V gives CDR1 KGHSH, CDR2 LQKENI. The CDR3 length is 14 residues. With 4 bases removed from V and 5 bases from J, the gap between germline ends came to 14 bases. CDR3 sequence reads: CASSQRVRETEAFF. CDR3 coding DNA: TGTGCCAGCTCACAACGAGTCAGGGAAACTGAAGCTTTCTTT.

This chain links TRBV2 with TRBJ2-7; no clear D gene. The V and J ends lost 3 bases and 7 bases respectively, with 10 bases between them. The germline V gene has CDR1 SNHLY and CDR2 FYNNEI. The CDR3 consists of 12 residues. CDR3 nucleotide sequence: TGTGCCAGCAGTGATGGCCCCGGGGAGCAGTACTTC. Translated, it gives CASSDGPGEQYF. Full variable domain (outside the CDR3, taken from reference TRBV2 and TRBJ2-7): EPEVTQTPSHQVTQMGQEVILRCVPISNHLYFYWYRQILGQKVEFLVSFYNNEISEKSEIFDDQFSVERPDGSNFTLKIRSTKLEDSAMYFCASSDGPGEQYFGPGTRLTVT.

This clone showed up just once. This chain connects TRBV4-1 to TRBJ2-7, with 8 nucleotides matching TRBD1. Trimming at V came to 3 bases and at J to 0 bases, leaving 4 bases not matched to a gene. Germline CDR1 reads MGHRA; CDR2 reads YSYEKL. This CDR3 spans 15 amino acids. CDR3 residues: CASSQRDRSSYEQYF. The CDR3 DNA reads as TGCGCCAGCAGCCAGAGGGACAGGAGCTCCTACGAGCAGTACTTC.

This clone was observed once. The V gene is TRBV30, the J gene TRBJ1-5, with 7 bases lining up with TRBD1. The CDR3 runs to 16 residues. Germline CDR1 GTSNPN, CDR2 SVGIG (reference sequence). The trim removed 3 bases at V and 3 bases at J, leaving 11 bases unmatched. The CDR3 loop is CAWSYAGQAYNQPQHF. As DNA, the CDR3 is TGTGCCTGGAGCTACGCCGGACAGGCCTACAATCAGCCCCAGCATTTT.

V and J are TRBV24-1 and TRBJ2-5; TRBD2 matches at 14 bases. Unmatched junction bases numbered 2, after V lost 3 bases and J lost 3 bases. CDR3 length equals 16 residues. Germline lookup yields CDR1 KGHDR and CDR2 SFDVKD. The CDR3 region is CATSDPTSGGEETQYF. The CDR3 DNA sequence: TGTGCCACCAGTGATCCGACTAGCGGGGGGGAAGAGACCCAGTACTTC.

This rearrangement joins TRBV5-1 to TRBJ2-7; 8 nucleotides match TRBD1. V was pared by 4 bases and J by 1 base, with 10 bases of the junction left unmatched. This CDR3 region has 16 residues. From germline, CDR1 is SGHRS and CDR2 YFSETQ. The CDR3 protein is CASSAAGWTGSYEQYF. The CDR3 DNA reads TGCGCCAGCAGCGCCGCAGGGTGGACAGGGTCCTACGAGCAGTACTTC.

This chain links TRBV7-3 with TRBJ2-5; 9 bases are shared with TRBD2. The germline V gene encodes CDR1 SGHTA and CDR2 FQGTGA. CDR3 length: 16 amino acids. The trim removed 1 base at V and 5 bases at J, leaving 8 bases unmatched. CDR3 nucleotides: TGTGCCAGCAGCTTAAATTCCGGGACTAGCCGCGAGACCCAGTACTTC. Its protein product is CASSLNSGTSRETQYF.

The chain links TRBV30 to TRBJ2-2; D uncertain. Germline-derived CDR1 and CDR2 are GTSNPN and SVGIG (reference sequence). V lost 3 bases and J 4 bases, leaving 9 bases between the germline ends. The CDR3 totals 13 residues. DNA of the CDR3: TGTGCCTGGAGAACTCTCGGCACCGGGGAGCTGTTTTTT. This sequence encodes CAWRTLGTGELFF.

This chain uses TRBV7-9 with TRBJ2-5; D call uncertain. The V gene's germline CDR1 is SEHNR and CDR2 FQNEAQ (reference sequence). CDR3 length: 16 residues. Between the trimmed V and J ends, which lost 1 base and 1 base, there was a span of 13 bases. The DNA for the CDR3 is TGTGCCAGCAGCTTAGGGGTGACTGGTCCCCAAGAGACCCAGTACTTC. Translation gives CASSLGVTGPQETQYF.

CDR3 in amino acids: CASSLGTGFSNEKLFF. As DNA, the CDR3 is TGTGCCAGCAGCCTCGGGACAGGGTTTAGTAATGAAAAACTGTTTTTT. The rearrangement uses TRBV3-1 (or the pseudogene TRBV3-2) and TRBJ1-4; 9 positions match TRBD1. The junction had 7 bases not matched to a gene; V was cut back by 4 bases and J by 4 bases. Germline V CDR1 and CDR2: LGHDT, YNNKEL (reference sequence). The CDR3 totals 16 residues.

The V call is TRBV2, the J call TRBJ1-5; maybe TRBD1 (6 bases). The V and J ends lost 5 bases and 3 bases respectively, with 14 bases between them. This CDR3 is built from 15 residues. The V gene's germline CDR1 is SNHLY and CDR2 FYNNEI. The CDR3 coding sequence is TGTGCCAGCAGTCTAGGGGGAAACAACAATCAGCCCCAGCATTTT. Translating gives CASSLGGNNNQPQHF.

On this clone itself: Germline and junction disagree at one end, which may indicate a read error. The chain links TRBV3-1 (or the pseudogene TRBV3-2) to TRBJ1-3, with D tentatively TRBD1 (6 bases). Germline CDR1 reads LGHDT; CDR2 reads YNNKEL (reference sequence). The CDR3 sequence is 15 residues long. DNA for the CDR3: TGTGCCAGCACCCAATCAGGGGTGGCTGGAAACACCATATATTTT. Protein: CASTQSGVAGNTIYF.

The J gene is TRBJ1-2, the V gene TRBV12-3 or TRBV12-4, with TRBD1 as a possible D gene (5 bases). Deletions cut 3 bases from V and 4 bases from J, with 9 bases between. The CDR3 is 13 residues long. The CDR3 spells CASSLGRAYGYTF. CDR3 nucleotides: TGTGCCAGCAGTTTGGGCAGGGCCTATGGCTACACCTTC.

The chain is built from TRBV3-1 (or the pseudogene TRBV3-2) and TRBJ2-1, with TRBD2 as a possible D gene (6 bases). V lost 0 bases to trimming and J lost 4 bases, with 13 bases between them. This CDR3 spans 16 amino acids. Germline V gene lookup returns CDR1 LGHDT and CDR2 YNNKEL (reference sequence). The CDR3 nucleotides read TGTGCCAGCAGCCAAGATCTGCGGGGTCAATACAATGAGCAGTTCTTC. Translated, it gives CASSQDLRGQYNEQFF.

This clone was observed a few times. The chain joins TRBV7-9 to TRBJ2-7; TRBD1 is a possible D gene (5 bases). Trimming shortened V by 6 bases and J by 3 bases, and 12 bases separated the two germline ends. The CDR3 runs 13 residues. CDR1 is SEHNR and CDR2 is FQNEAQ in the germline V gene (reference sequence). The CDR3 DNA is TGTGCCAGCAGAGAAGGACACGACTACGAGCAGTACTTC. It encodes CASREGHDYEQYF.

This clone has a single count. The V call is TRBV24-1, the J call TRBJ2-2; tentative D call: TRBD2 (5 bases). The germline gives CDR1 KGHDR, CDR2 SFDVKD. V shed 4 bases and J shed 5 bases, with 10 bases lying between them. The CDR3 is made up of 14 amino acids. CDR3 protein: CATSDPSGTGELFF. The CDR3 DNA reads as TGTGCCACCAGTGACCCCAGCGGTACCGGGGAGCTGTTTTTT.

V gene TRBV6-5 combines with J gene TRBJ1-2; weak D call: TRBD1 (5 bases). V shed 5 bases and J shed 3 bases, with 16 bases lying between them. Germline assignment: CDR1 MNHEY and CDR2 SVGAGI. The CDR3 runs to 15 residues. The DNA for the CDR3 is TGTGCCAGCAGTAAGGGGCGGCCCGTGGACTATGGCTACACCTTC. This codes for CASSKGRPVDYGYTF.

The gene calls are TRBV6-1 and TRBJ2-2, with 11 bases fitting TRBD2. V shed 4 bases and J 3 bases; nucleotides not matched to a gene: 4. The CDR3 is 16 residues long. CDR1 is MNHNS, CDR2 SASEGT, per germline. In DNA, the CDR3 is TGTGCCAGCAGTGCTCTAGCGGGAGGACACACCGGGGAGCTGTTTTTT. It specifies CASSALAGGHTGELFF.

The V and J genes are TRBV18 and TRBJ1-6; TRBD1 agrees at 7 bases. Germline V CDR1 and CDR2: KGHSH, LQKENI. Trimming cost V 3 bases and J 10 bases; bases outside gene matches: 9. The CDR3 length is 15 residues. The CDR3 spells CASSPWDSEGSPLHF. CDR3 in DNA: TGTGCCAGCTCACCCTGGGACAGTGAGGGATCACCCCTCCACTTT.

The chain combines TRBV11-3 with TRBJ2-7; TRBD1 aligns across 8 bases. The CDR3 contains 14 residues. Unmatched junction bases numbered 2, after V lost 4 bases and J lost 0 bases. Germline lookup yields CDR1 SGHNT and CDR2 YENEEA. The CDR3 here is CASSWTGSSYEQYF. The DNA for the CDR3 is TGTGCCAGCAGCTGGACAGGGAGCTCCTACGAGCAGTACTTC.

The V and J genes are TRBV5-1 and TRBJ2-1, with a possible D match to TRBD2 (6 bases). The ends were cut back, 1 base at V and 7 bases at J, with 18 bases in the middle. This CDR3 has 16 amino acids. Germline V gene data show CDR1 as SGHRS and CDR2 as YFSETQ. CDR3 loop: CASSLRWEDFQNEQFF. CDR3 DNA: TGCGCCAGCAGCTTGAGGTGGGAGGATTTCCAGAATGAGCAGTTCTTC.

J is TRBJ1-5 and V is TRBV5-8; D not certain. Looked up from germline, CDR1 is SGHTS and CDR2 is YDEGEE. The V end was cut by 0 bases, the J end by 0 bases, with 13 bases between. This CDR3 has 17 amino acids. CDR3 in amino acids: CASSLAEASYSNQPQHF. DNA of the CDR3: TGTGCCAGCAGCTTGGCCGAGGCAAGTTATAGCAATCAGCCCCAGCATTTT.

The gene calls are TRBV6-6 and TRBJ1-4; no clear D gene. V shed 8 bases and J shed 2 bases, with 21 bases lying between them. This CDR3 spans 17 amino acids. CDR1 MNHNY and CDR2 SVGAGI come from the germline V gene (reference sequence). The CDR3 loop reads CASRRWSSVATNEKLFF. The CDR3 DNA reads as TGTGCCAGCCGTAGATGGTCGTCAGTGGCCACTAATGAAAAACTGTTTTTT.

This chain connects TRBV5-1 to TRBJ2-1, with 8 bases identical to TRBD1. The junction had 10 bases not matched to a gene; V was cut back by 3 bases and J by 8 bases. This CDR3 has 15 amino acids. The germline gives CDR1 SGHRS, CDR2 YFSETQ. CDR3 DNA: TGCGCCAGCAGCTACGGCGGACAGGGTGGTTATGAGCAGTTCTTC. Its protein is CASSYGGQGGYEQFF. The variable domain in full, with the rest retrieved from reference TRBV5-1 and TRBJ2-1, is KAGVTQTPRYLIKTRGQQVTLSCSPISGHRSVSWYQQTPGQGLQFLFEYFSETQRNKGNFPGRFSGRQFSNSRSEMNVSTLELGDSALYLCASSYGGQGGYEQFFGPGTRLTVL.